Presented here are 32 T cell receptor beta chains from one specimen sequenced in a study of cytomegalovirus exposure and HLA in healthy donors. Using immunoSEQ multiplex PCR, the repertoire was profiled, and TCRdb retains in-frame clones only, with some absent. The table lists fewer than 400,000 clones, roughly 88% of them singletons. The specimen was PBMCs. The receptors were sampled from a woman younger than 35 in good health and CMV-seronegative.

Only one count was recorded for this clone. V gene TRBV5-5 combines with J gene TRBJ2-7, with 11 bases matching TRBD1. In germline, CDR1 is SGHKS, CDR2 YYEKEE (reference sequence). The trim removed 4 bases at V and 2 bases at J, leaving 2 bases unmatched. The CDR3 is made up of 14 amino acids. CDR3 DNA sequence: TGTGCCAGCAGCCCGGGACAGGGGGCCTACGAGCAGTACTTC. Translation gives CASSPGQGAYEQYF. Combining the CDR3 with reference TRBV5-5 and TRBJ2-7 gives the whole variable domain DAGVTQSPTHLIKTRGQQVTLRCSPISGHKSVSWYQQVLGQGPQFIFQYYEKEERGRGNFPDRFSARQFPNYSSELNVNALLLGDSALYLCASSPGQGAYEQYFGPGTRLTVT.

This sequence joins TRBV19 and TRBJ2-1, with 10 bases lining up with TRBD2. There are 14 residues in the CDR3. The V segment lost 8 bases and the J segment 6 bases; nucleotides outside the gene matches: 7. CDR1 is LNHDA, CDR2 SQIVND, per germline (reference sequence). The CDR3 coding sequence is TGTGCCAGTTCGAGCGGGAGGGGAAGCAATGAGCAGTTCTTC. It codes for CASSSGRGSNEQFF.

The gene calls are TRBV5-1 and TRBJ2-5, with 14 bases fitting TRBD2. V was clipped by 3 bases and J by 4 bases; unmatched bases: 2. Germline CDR1 and CDR2: SGHRS and YFSETQ. CDR3 length equals 15 residues. The CDR3 nucleotides read TGCGCCAGCAGCTACGGACTAGCGGGAGGAGAGACCCAGTACTTC. Protein: CASSYGLAGGETQYF.

The chain has TRBV5-1 and TRBJ1-4, with TRBD1 as a possible D gene (6 bases). Trimming stripped 4 bases from V and 4 bases from J, with 11 bases between. This CDR3 is 14 amino acids long. Germline loops: CDR1 SGHRS, CDR2 YFSETQ. The CDR3 spells CASSQDSGNEKLFF. In nucleotides, the CDR3 is TGCGCCAGCAGCCAGGACAGCGGTAATGAAAAACTGTTTTTT.

This sequence joins TRBV4-3 and TRBJ2-7; 10 bases are a match to TRBD1. Trimming took 0 bases from V and 2 from J; bases not matched to a gene: 7. This CDR3 is built from 17 residues. Germline values: CDR1 LGHNA, CDR2 YSLEER. The DNA for the CDR3 is TGCGCCAGCAGCCAAGATGGACAGGGGGTTACCCCCTACGAGCAGTACTTC. Translation: CASSQDGQGVTPYEQYF.

This chain uses TRBV20-1 with TRBJ2-4; D remains unclear. V was shortened by 5 bases and J by 5 bases, with 7 bases between the two germline ends. Germline CDR1 reads DFQATT; CDR2 reads SNEGSKA (reference sequence). The CDR3 contains 11 residues. The CDR3 nucleotides are TGCAGTGCTCGTAGAGAAAACATTCAGTACTTC. As protein: CSARRENIQYF.

This clone showed up just once. The chain combines TRBV11-2 with TRBJ2-7, with D tentatively TRBD2 (6 bases). The CDR3 spans 13 residues. Trimming cost V 2 bases and J 2 bases, with 7 bases left between them. Germline CDR1 is SGHAT and CDR2 is FQNNGV. CDR3 in amino acids: CASSLRGAYEQYF. CDR3 coding DNA: TGTGCCAGCAGCTTACGCGGGGCCTACGAGCAGTACTTC. The whole variable domain, remainder taken from reference TRBV11-2 and TRBJ2-7, is EAGVAQSPRYKIIEKRQSVAFWCNPISGHATLYWYQQILGQGPKLLIQFQNNGVVDDSQLPKDRFSAERLKGVDSTLKIQPAKLEDSAVYLCASSLRGAYEQYFGPGTRLTVT.

The chain has TRBV9 and TRBJ2-1; 12 bases align to TRBD1. Trimming at V came to 0 bases and at J to 7 bases, leaving 2 bases not matched to a gene. In germline, CDR1 is SGDLS, CDR2 YYNGEE. The CDR3 is 15 residues long. The CDR3 sequence is CASSVEGQGANEQFF. CDR3 sequence (DNA): TGTGCCAGCAGCGTAGAGGGACAGGGGGCGAATGAGCAGTTCTTC.

The CDR3 loop reads CASSPALAGGPYEQYF. The CDR3 DNA sequence: TGTGCCAGCTCACCCGCACTAGCGGGAGGGCCCTACGAGCAGTACTTC. This chain connects TRBV18 to TRBJ2-7, with 13 bases aligning to TRBD2. The CDR3 loop spans 16 amino acids. J gave up 2 bases and V 3 bases, and 4 bases lay outside the gene matches. Germline V lookup: CDR1 KGHSH, CDR2 LQKENI.

Note on this clone: Other DNA sequences from this sample encode an identical CDR3 as well. This chain links TRBV25-1 with TRBJ1-4; D remains ambiguous. This CDR3 is built from 13 residues. The V gene lost 3 bases and the J gene lost 3 bases, with 5 bases spanning the gap. The germline CDR1 and CDR2 sequences are MGHDK and SYGVNS. The CDR3 coding sequence is TGTGCCAGCAGTGATGGAGCTAATGAAAAACTGTTTTTT. Protein: CASSDGANEKLFF.

The chain uses TRBV4-1 and TRBJ1-2; no clear D. Germline assignment: CDR1 MGHRA and CDR2 YSYEKL. V lost 1 base and J lost 7, with 19 bases in between. The CDR3 runs 16 residues. Here the CDR3 DNA reads TGCGCCAGCAGCCAAGTGGGGTCCCAGGAGGTTCGTGGCTACACCTTC. This sequence encodes CASSQVGSQEVRGYTF.

This clone has just one count. The chain joins TRBV9 to TRBJ2-7; TRBD2 aligns across 16 bases. The junction had 7 bases not matched to a gene; V was cut back by 3 bases and J by 4 bases. The CDR3 extends over 17 amino acids. Germline CDR1 SGDLS, CDR2 YYNGEE. The DNA of the CDR3 is TGTGCCAGCAGCGAGGGACTAGCGGGAGGGCCAGGGTACGAGCAGTACTTC. It specifies CASSEGLAGGPGYEQYF. Using reference TRBV9 and TRBJ2-7 for the parts outside the CDR3, the full variable domain is DSGVTQTPKHLITATGQRVTLRCSPRSGDLSVYWYQQSLDQGLQFLIQYYNGEERAKGNILERFSAQQFPDLHSELNLSSLELGDSALYFCASSEGLAGGPGYEQYFGPGTRLTVT.

The J gene is TRBJ1-1, the V gene TRBV6-1, with D unclear. The CDR3 sequence is 16 residues long. The V end lost 0 bases, the J end lost 5 bases, and 16 bases lay between the germline ends. Per the germline V gene, CDR1 is MNHNS and CDR2 is SASEGT. The CDR3 DNA is TGTGCCAGCAGTGAAGCCGTTGGTACGGGGTGGACTGAAGCTTTCTTT. This translates into CASSEAVGTGWTEAFF.

The CDR3 loop reads CASSSDWKEGAGANVLTF. In nucleotides, the CDR3 is TGTGCCAGCAGCTCCGATTGGAAAGAGGGAGCCGGGGCCAACGTCCTGACTTTC. This chain joins TRBV7-2 and TRBJ2-6, with a weak D call TRBD2 (5 bases). Germline loops: CDR1 SGHTA, CDR2 FQGNSA. The CDR3 is 18 amino acids. V lost 4 bases, J lost 4 bases, and 20 bases lay in between.

V usage is TRBV18 and J usage is TRBJ1-3; 9 nucleotides agree with TRBD1. CDR1 KGHSH and CDR2 LQKENI come from the germline V gene. Unmatched junction bases numbered 8, after V lost 2 bases and J lost 0 bases. The CDR3 spans 18 residues. CDR3: CASSPRSGQGVSGNTIYF. CDR3 coding DNA: TGTGCCAGCTCACCAAGATCGGGACAGGGCGTCTCTGGAAACACCATATATTTT.

This clone was recorded once. CDR3 sequence reads: CASSHARGGAFF. The CDR3, as DNA: TGTGCCAGCAGCCACGCAAGGGGGGGAGCTTTCTTT. The chain combines TRBV13 with TRBJ1-1; the D gene is possibly TRBD1 (6 bases). The CDR3 is 12 residues long. Per germline, CDR1 PRHDT and CDR2 FYEKMQ (reference sequence). Trimming took 5 bases from V and 10 from J, leaving 14 bases between them.

The chain joins TRBV7-3 to TRBJ2-1, with 10 bases that match TRBD2. The V gene end was trimmed by 8 bases and the J gene end by 4 bases; junction bases not matched to a gene: 2. This CDR3 is 13 amino acids long. Germline CDR1 reads SGHTA; CDR2 reads FQGTGA. In DNA, the CDR3 is TGTGCCAGCGCTAGCGGGAGTTACAATGAGCAGTTCTTC. This gives the protein CASASGSYNEQFF. Based on the CDR3 plus reference TRBV7-3 and TRBJ2-1, the full variable domain is GAGVSQTPSNKVTEKGKYVELRCDPISGHTALYWYRQSLGQGPEFLIYFQGTGAADDSGLPNDRFFAVRPEGSVSTLKIQRTERGDSAVYLCASASGSYNEQFFGPGTRLTVL.

The gene calls are TRBV27 and TRBJ2-7, with a possible D match to TRBD2 (6 bases). Trimming took off 6 bases at V and 3 bases at J, with 18 bases between the two ends. The V gene's germline CDR1 is MNHEY and CDR2 SMNVEV (reference sequence). The length of the CDR3 is 15 residues. CDR3 residues: CASSSLGSGFYEQYF. CDR3 DNA: TGTGCCAGCAGCTCCCTTGGTAGCGGATTCTACGAGCAGTACTTC.

This chain uses TRBV11-3 with TRBJ2-3, with 7 positions matching TRBD2. The CDR3 contains 16 residues. Germline CDR1 SGHNT, CDR2 YENEEA. Losses at the gene ends were 5 bases for V and 6 bases for J; bases not matched to a gene: 14. In DNA form, the CDR3 reads TGTGCCAGCAGCCTTGGGGTGGGAGGGCCCTCGGATACGCAGTATTTT. Protein: CASSLGVGGPSDTQYF.

The CDR3 sequence: CASSDSRISGRVRTQYF. In DNA form, the CDR3 reads TGTGCCAGCAGTGACTCGCGCATTAGCGGGAGGGTCCGTACGCAGTATTTT. The chain couples TRBV6-4 to TRBJ2-3; 11 positions agree with TRBD2. Germline loops: CDR1 MRHNA, CDR2 SNTAGT. J gave up 8 bases and V 0 bases, and 10 bases lay outside the gene matches. This CDR3 is 17 amino acids long.

This chain joins TRBV28 and TRBJ2-1; D possibly corresponds to TRBD2 (6 bases). The V gene lost 3 bases and the J gene lost 7 bases, with 10 bases spanning the gap. From germline, CDR1 is MDHEN and CDR2 SYDVKM. There are 13 residues in the CDR3. This CDR3 reads CASSFGGMNEQFF. Here the CDR3 DNA reads TGTGCCAGCAGTTTCGGGGGAATGAATGAGCAGTTCTTC.

This clone was recorded a few times. CDR3 nucleotides: TGTGCCAGCAGCTTAGAGGCTAGCGGAGCCTACGAGCAGTACTTC. Amino acids: CASSLEASGAYEQYF. The chain joins TRBV11-2 to TRBJ2-7; 7 bases fit TRBD2. The V gene end was trimmed by 0 bases and the J gene end by 2 bases; junction bases not matched to a gene: 4. CDR1 and CDR2 (germline): SGHAT, FQNNGV. The CDR3 covers 15 residues.

The count of this clone is one. The CDR3 nucleotides are TGTGCCTGGAGTTTAGACTACCCTCAAGAGACCCAGTACTTC. Translating gives CAWSLDYPQETQYF. The V gene is TRBV30, the J gene TRBJ2-5; a weak D match, TRBD2 (5 bases). Trimming removed 2 bases at V and 2 bases at J, with 12 bases between. The CDR3 has 14 residues. From germline, CDR1 is GTSNPN and CDR2 SVGIG (reference sequence).

This clone was counted once. J is TRBJ2-1 and V is TRBV7-3; 8 positions match TRBD2. Germline CDR1 SGHTA, CDR2 FQGTGA. This CDR3 region has 15 residues. Losses at the gene ends were 2 bases for V and 7 bases for J; bases not matched to a gene: 7. The CDR3 reads CASSLAQPGGNEQFF. The CDR3 DNA reads TGTGCCAGCAGCTTAGCCCAGCCGGGAGGGAATGAGCAGTTCTTC. The whole variable domain, filled in from reference TRBV7-3 and TRBJ2-1, reads GAGVSQTPSNKVTEKGKYVELRCDPISGHTALYWYRQSLGQGPEFLIYFQGTGAADDSGLPNDRFFAVRPEGSVSTLKIQRTERGDSAVYLCASSLAQPGGNEQFFGPGTRLTVL.

The V gene is TRBV5-1, the J gene TRBJ2-5, with TRBD1 identical over 7 bases. CDR1 and CDR2 (germline): SGHRS, YFSETQ. This CDR3 is built from 15 residues. The V and J ends lost 0 bases and 5 bases, in that order; junction bases with no gene match: 7. CDR3 protein: CASSLEGGRRETQYF. CDR3 sequence (DNA): TGCGCCAGCAGCTTGGAAGGGGGCAGGCGGGAGACCCAGTACTTC.

V gene TRBV27 combines with J gene TRBJ1-2, with 9 bases lining up with TRBD1. Germline V gene sequence: CDR1 MNHEY, CDR2 SMNVEV (reference sequence). J lost 3 bases, V lost 6 bases, and 5 bases had no gene match. This CDR3 comprises 14 residues. The CDR3 protein is CASRTQGADYGYTF. In nucleotides, the CDR3 is TGTGCCAGCAGAACACAGGGGGCCGACTATGGCTACACCTTC.

J is TRBJ2-2 and V is TRBV28, with 9 bases lining up with TRBD2. V was pared by 2 bases and J by 2 bases, with 6 bases of the junction left unmatched. CDR1 is MDHEN, CDR2 SYDVKM, per germline. The CDR3 runs to 17 residues. This CDR3 reads CASSLPISGSNTGELFF. The CDR3 DNA follows: TGTGCCAGCAGTTTACCCATTAGCGGGAGCAACACCGGGGAGCTGTTTTTT.

The chain combines TRBV9 with TRBJ2-7; 8 bases fit TRBD2. Per the germline V gene, CDR1 is SGDLS and CDR2 is YYNGEE. V lost 3 bases and J lost 4; bases outside the gene matches: 12. CDR3 size: 16 residues. The DNA for the CDR3 is TGTGCCAGCAGCGCTAACCAGCGGGAGAATAAGTACGAGCAGTACTTC. This gives the protein CASSANQRENKYEQYF. The variable domain in full, completed from reference TRBV9 and TRBJ2-7, reads DSGVTQTPKHLITATGQRVTLRCSPRSGDLSVYWYQQSLDQGLQFLIQYYNGEERAKGNILERFSAQQFPDLHSELNLSSLELGDSALYFCASSANQRENKYEQYFGPGTRLTVT.

The rearrangement joins TRBV18 to TRBJ2-1; the D gene is possibly TRBD1 (5 bases). Germline V gene data show CDR1 as KGHSH and CDR2 as LQKENI. The CDR3 runs to 14 residues. The V gene lost 0 bases and the J gene lost 6 bases, with 9 bases spanning the gap. CDR3 protein: CASSPPYDSNEQFF. The CDR3 DNA reads as TGTGCCAGCTCACCACCGTATGACAGCAATGAGCAGTTCTTC. The variable domain in full, completed from reference TRBV18 and TRBJ2-1, reads NAGVMQNPRHLVRRRGQEARLRCSPMKGHSHVYWYRQLPEEGLKFMVYLQKENIIDESGMPKERFSAEFPKEGPSILRIQQVVRGDSAAYFCASSPPYDSNEQFFGPGTRLTVL.

The rearrangement joins TRBV29-1 to TRBJ2-7, with 10 bases lining up with TRBD1. There are 14 residues in the CDR3. The germline V gene has CDR1 SQVTM and CDR2 ANQGSEA. V gave up 7 bases and J gave up 6 bases; unmatched junction bases: 12. In DNA form, the CDR3 reads TGCAGCGCCCTCGTCCGGGACAGGGGAGCCGAGCAGTACTTC. It yields the protein CSALVRDRGAEQYF.

The chain recombines TRBV25-1 with TRBJ2-5, with D possibly being TRBD1 (5 bases). Germline CDR1 reads MGHDK; CDR2 reads SYGVNS. This CDR3 comprises 15 residues. V lost 3 bases and J lost 4, with 15 bases in between. This CDR3 is CASSESKGPGETQYF. The CDR3 nucleotides are TGTGCCAGCAGTGAGTCGAAGGGGCCCGGAGAGACCCAGTACTTC.

The rearrangement joins TRBV18 to TRBJ2-7, with 9 nucleotides matching TRBD1. This CDR3 contains 15 residues. Trimming took 0 bases from V and 2 from J; bases not matched to a gene: 2. CDR1 is KGHSH and CDR2 is LQKENI in the germline V gene. The CDR3 sequence is CASSPPGQGPYEQYF. The DNA for the CDR3 is TGTGCCAGCTCACCACCGGGACAGGGACCCTACGAGCAGTACTTC. The full variable domain, completed using reference TRBV18 and TRBJ2-7, is NAGVMQNPRHLVRRRGQEARLRCSPMKGHSHVYWYRQLPEEGLKFMVYLQKENIIDESGMPKERFSAEFPKEGPSILRIQQVVRGDSAAYFCASSPPGQGPYEQYFGPGTRLTVT.